The 30 T cell receptor beta chains in this list originate from one sample, sequenced in a study of control samples from healthy donors and cancer patients. The method was immunoSEQ multiplex PCR; TCRdb's version includes in-frame clones alone and lacks a portion of them. The data contain around 140,000 clones, under 95% of them singletons. The sample taken for sequencing was blood. Receptors were obtained from a man aged 35-49 years in good health.

This sequence joins TRBV5-4 and TRBJ2-2; 9 positions match TRBD1. V lost 0 bases to trimming and J lost 5 bases; unmatched junction nucleotides: 5. CDR3 length: 16 residues. Germline V CDR1 and CDR2: SGHNT, YYREEE (reference sequence). This chain's CDR3 is CASSLVGQGGTGELFF. The CDR3 DNA is TGTGCCAGCAGCTTGGTGGGACAGGGCGGAACCGGGGAGCTGTTTTTT. Drawing the rest from reference TRBV5-4 and TRBJ2-2, the complete variable domain is ETGVTQSPTHLIKTRGQQVTLRCSSQSGHNTVSWYQQALGQGPQFIFQYYREEENGRGNFPPRFSGLQFPNYSSELNVNALELDDSALYLCASSLVGQGGTGELFFGEGSRLTVL.

V and J are TRBV6-5 and TRBJ2-1; no firm D call. The length of the CDR3 is 12 residues. Germline V lookup: CDR1 MNHEY, CDR2 SVGAGI. Trimming removed 2 bases at V and 6 bases at J, with 5 bases between. This chain's CDR3 is CASSYPPNEQFF. In DNA, the CDR3 is TGTGCCAGCAGTTACCCCCCCAATGAGCAGTTCTTC.

V gene TRBV6-5 combines with J gene TRBJ2-7; 7 nucleotides match TRBD1. Germline CDR1 reads MNHEY; CDR2 reads SVGAGI. V lost 0 bases, J lost 3 bases, and 2 bases stayed unmatched. CDR3 length equals 14 residues. DNA for the CDR3: TGTGCCAGCAGTTACTCGCCAGGGGGCTACGAGCAGTACTTC. This sequence encodes CASSYSPGGYEQYF.

The rearrangement uses TRBV9 and TRBJ2-3; D unclear. Trimming cost V 4 bases and J 2 bases, with 17 bases left between them. Germline-derived CDR1 and CDR2 are SGDLS and YYNGEE. This CDR3 spans 16 amino acids. The CDR3 here is CASSTLAVPITDTQYF. The CDR3, as DNA: TGTGCCAGCAGCACGCTCGCCGTCCCGATCACAGATACGCAGTATTTT.

A single count supports this clone. The chain is built from TRBV29-1 and TRBJ2-5; D is uncertain. In germline, CDR1 is SQVTM, CDR2 ANQGSEA. The CDR3 has 11 amino acids. The germline V and J ends were trimmed by 4 bases and 7 bases, with 10 bases remaining between them. The CDR3 region has the DNA TGCAGCGTTGGGGCCCAATCGACCCAGTACTTC. It specifies CSVGAQSTQYF.

The chain is built from TRBV6-5 and TRBJ1-4; possibly TRBD1 for D (5 bases). The V end was cut by 4 bases, the J end by 11 bases, with 17 bases between. Germline V CDR1 and CDR2: MNHEY, SVGAGI. The CDR3 runs 14 residues. DNA for the CDR3: TGTGCCAGCAGTTCCGGACCCGAGTGGGGGAAACTGTTTTTT. Protein: CASSSGPEWGKLFF.

The genes are TRBV5-1 and TRBJ1-3; D perhaps matches TRBD1 (5 bases). CDR3 size: 16 residues. Deletions cut 2 bases from V and 0 bases from J, with 12 bases between. Germline values: CDR1 SGHRS, CDR2 YFSETQ. The CDR3 reads CASSLRQSFSGNTIYF. The CDR3 DNA follows: TGCGCCAGCAGCTTAAGACAGTCGTTCTCTGGAAACACCATATATTTT.

This chain links TRBV6-1 with TRBJ1-1, with 12 bases that match TRBD1. CDR1 and CDR2 from the germline V gene are MNHNS and SASEGT. The CDR3 contains 16 residues. After removal of 4 bases from V and 4 bases from J, the junction contained 7 bases not matched to a gene. The CDR3 DNA reads as TGTGCCAGCAGTGGGGGGACAGGGGGCGCATCCACTGAAGCTTTCTTT. Its translation is CASSGGTGGASTEAFF.

The rearrangement links TRBV5-1 to TRBJ1-4, with 7 nucleotides matching TRBD1. From germline, CDR1 is SGHRS and CDR2 YFSETQ. The CDR3 has 16 amino acids. With 0 bases clipped from V and 4 bases from J, the junction kept 6 bases outside the gene matches. Here the CDR3 DNA reads TGCGCCAGCAGCTTGGCTTCAACAGGGGTTAATGAAAAACTGTTTTTT. This codes for CASSLASTGVNEKLFF. The full variable domain, completed using reference TRBV5-1 and TRBJ1-4, is KAGVTQTPRYLIKTRGQQVTLSCSPISGHRSVSWYQQTPGQGLQFLFEYFSETQRNKGNFPGRFSGRQFSNSRSEMNVSTLELGDSALYLCASSLASTGVNEKLFFGSGTQLSVL.

This clone has only one observation. This chain links TRBV3-1 (or the pseudogene TRBV3-2) with TRBJ2-1, with TRBD1 identical over 10 bases. This CDR3 spans 17 amino acids. CDR1 is LGHDT, CDR2 YNNKEL, per germline (reference sequence). Trimming removed 4 bases from V and 5 bases from J; junction bases left unmatched: 11. Here the CDR3 DNA reads TGTGCCAGCAGCCCCAGCCTACCGGGACAGGGGAACAATGAGCAGTTCTTC. It codes for CASSPSLPGQGNNEQFF.

This clone has a single count. The chain uses TRBV7-9 and TRBJ1-6; 10 nucleotides agree with TRBD1. This CDR3 comprises 15 residues. Trimming at V came to 4 bases and at J to 5 bases, leaving 2 bases not matched to a gene. Looked up from germline, CDR1 is SEHNR and CDR2 is FQNEAQ (reference sequence). CDR3 protein: CASSSGTGDNSPLHF. The CDR3 nucleotides are TGTGCCAGCAGCTCCGGGACAGGGGATAATTCACCCCTCCACTTT.

The chain links TRBV28 to TRBJ2-5; 15 bases map to TRBD2. The junction had 10 bases not matched to a gene; V was cut back by 5 bases and J by 6 bases. This CDR3 has 17 residues. The germline CDR1 and CDR2 sequences are MDHEN and SYDVKM. CDR3 in amino acids: CASSERTSGRAIKTQYF. CDR3 in DNA: TGTGCCAGCAGTGAACGGACTAGCGGGAGGGCTATAAAGACCCAGTACTTC.

About this clone itself: Other DNA sequences from this sample encode an identical CDR3 as well. The chain carries TRBV5-1 and TRBJ1-3, with TRBD1 as a possible D gene (5 bases). The germline gives CDR1 SGHRS, CDR2 YFSETQ. The ends were cut back, 0 bases at V and 0 bases at J, with 13 bases in the middle. The CDR3 loop spans 17 amino acids. DNA for the CDR3: TGCGCCAGCAGCTTGGAGGGGCGGGGGTTCTCTGGAAACACCATATATTTT. Protein: CASSLEGRGFSGNTIYF.

This rearrangement joins TRBV6-1 to TRBJ1-2; unclear D gene. The germline V gene encodes CDR1 MNHNS and CDR2 SASEGT. CDR3 length equals 12 residues. The V and J ends lost 3 bases and 5 bases respectively, with 7 bases between them. CDR3 nucleotide sequence: TGTGCCAGCAGTGAGGCCAGGTATGGCTACACCTTC. This codes for CASSEARYGYTF.

J is TRBJ1-6 and V is TRBV5-4, with unresolved D. The CDR3 is 13 amino acids. V gave up 7 bases and J gave up 5 bases, with 10 bases separating them. Germline V gene lookup returns CDR1 SGHNT and CDR2 YYREEE (reference sequence). This chain's CDR3 is CASGGRDNSPLHF. Written as DNA, the CDR3 is TGTGCCAGCGGCGGACGGGATAATTCACCCCTCCACTTT. The complete variable domain, with remaining parts taken from reference TRBV5-4 and TRBJ1-6, reads ETGVTQSPTHLIKTRGQQVTLRCSSQSGHNTVSWYQQALGQGPQFIFQYYREEENGRGNFPPRFSGLQFPNYSSELNVNALELDDSALYLCASGGRDNSPLHFGNGTRLTVT.

The chain combines TRBV19 with TRBJ2-7; 7 bases agree with TRBD2. The CDR3 covers 15 residues. The J segment lost 2 bases and the V segment lost 5 bases, leaving 9 bases of the junction unmatched. Germline CDR1 and CDR2: LNHDA and SQIVND (reference sequence). The CDR3 protein is CASSPERDRAYEQYF. Written as DNA, the CDR3 is TGTGCCAGTAGTCCCGAGCGGGACCGGGCCTACGAGCAGTACTTC. Full variable domain (remainder filled in from reference TRBV19 and TRBJ2-7): DGGITQSPKYLFRKEGQNVTLSCEQNLNHDAMYWYRQDPGQGLRLIYYSQIVNDFQKGDIAEGYSVSREKKESFPLTVTSAQKNPTAFYLCASSPERDRAYEQYFGPGTRLTVT.

DNA for the CDR3: TGTGCCAGCAAGGTGGTTGCTGAAGCTTTCTTT. Amino acids: CASKVVAEAFF. The V gene is TRBV6-5, the J gene TRBJ1-1; D is ambiguous. The CDR3 loop spans 11 amino acids. Per the germline V gene, CDR1 is MNHEY and CDR2 is SVGAGI. V lost 7 bases, J lost 6 bases, and 9 bases lay in between.

The chain has TRBV7-9 and TRBJ1-6, with 9 positions matching TRBD1. CDR1 and CDR2 (germline): SEHNR, FQNEAQ (reference sequence). V shed 5 bases and J 0 bases; nucleotides not matched to a gene: 2. The length of the CDR3 is 16 residues. The CDR3 DNA reads TGTGCCAGCAGCCGGACAGGGGACTCCTATAATTCACCCCTCCACTTT. It codes for CASSRTGDSYNSPLHF.

The V gene is TRBV7-2, the J gene TRBJ1-1; weak D call: TRBD1 (5 bases). This CDR3 contains 15 residues. Trimming removed 1 base from V and 1 base from J, with 10 bases in between. From germline, CDR1 is SGHTA and CDR2 FQGNSA. For the CDR3, the DNA is TGTGCCAGCAGCTTAGAGACGGGGGGGAACACTGAAGCTTTCTTT. Protein sequence: CASSLETGGNTEAFF. Using reference TRBV7-2 and TRBJ1-1 for the parts outside the CDR3, the full variable domain is GAGVSQSPSNKVTEKGKDVELRCDPISGHTALYWYRQSLGQGLEFLIYFQGNSAPDKSGLPSDRFSAERTGGSVSTLTIQRTQQEDSAVYLCASSLETGGNTEAFFGQGTRLTVV.

This clone was counted a single time. V and J are TRBV12-3 or TRBV12-4 and TRBJ2-2; D is undetermined. The germline V and J ends were trimmed by 6 bases and 4 bases, with 9 bases remaining between them. The CDR3 totals 13 residues. The CDR3 here is CASSFPATGELFF. The DNA of the CDR3 is TGTGCCAGCAGCTTCCCTGCCACCGGGGAGCTGTTTTTT.

The rearrangement uses TRBV2 and TRBJ2-1; 11 positions agree with TRBD2. CDR3 size: 15 residues. V was clipped by 5 bases and J by 4 bases; unmatched bases: 4. Germline V CDR1 and CDR2: SNHLY, FYNNEI. CDR3 nucleotides: TGTGCCAGCAGTTTACTAGCGGGAGTTTACAATGAGCAGTTCTTC. This codes for CASSLLAGVYNEQFF.

This clone was found once. The chain has TRBV5-1 and TRBJ1-3, with TRBD1 identical over 10 bases. Trimming removed 4 bases from V and 0 bases from J; junction bases left unmatched: 10. This CDR3 region has 18 residues. Germline loops: CDR1 SGHRS, CDR2 YFSETQ. The CDR3 DNA reads as TGCGCCAGCAGCACTCAACCGGGACAGGGGTACTCTGGAAACACCATATATTTT. As protein: CASSTQPGQGYSGNTIYF.

This rearrangement joins TRBV28 to TRBJ2-7; D may be TRBD2 (5 bases). CDR3 length: 16 residues. From germline, CDR1 is MDHEN and CDR2 SYDVKM. V shed 6 bases and J shed 6 bases, with 24 bases lying between them. CDR3 in amino acids: CASSLDPSSLVGEQYF. The CDR3 nucleotides are TGTGCCAGCAGCCTAGACCCTTCCTCACTAGTTGGCGAGCAGTACTTC.

The count of this clone is one. V usage is TRBV24-1 and J usage is TRBJ2-5; a weak D match, TRBD1 (5 bases). This CDR3 comprises 16 residues. Germline lookup yields CDR1 KGHDR and CDR2 SFDVKD. V lost 1 base to trimming and J lost 1 base, with 12 bases between them. Here the CDR3 DNA reads TGTGCCACCAGTGATTTAGATGGGGCTTTCCAAGAGACCCAGTACTTC. Protein: CATSDLDGAFQETQYF.

The chain combines TRBV10-3 with TRBJ2-1, with 14 positions matching TRBD2. Trimming cost V 2 bases and J 2 bases; bases outside gene matches: 2. CDR1 and CDR2 from the germline V gene are ENHRY and SYGVKD. The CDR3 spans 17 residues. Here the CDR3 reads CAISEGGLAGAYNEQFF. The CDR3 nucleotides read TGTGCCATCAGTGAGGGGGGACTAGCGGGAGCCTACAATGAGCAGTTCTTC.

The chain couples TRBV9 to TRBJ2-7, with 10 bases that match TRBD1. J gave up 2 bases and V 4 bases, and 3 bases lay outside the gene matches. This CDR3 comprises 14 residues. Germline CDR1 and CDR2: SGDLS and YYNGEE. Here the CDR3 DNA reads TGTGCCAGCAGCATCGGACAGGGGGCCTACGAGCAGTACTTC. It codes for CASSIGQGAYEQYF.

V and J are TRBV29-1 and TRBJ2-1, with D maybe TRBD2 (5 bases). Trimming cost V 4 bases and J 4 bases, with 11 bases left between them. Germline assignment: CDR1 SQVTM and CDR2 ANQGSEA. The CDR3 runs 13 residues. Here the CDR3 DNA reads TGCAGCGTTGTAGGACTGGATTACAATGAGCAGTTCTTC. Translated: CSVVGLDYNEQFF.

This sequence joins TRBV29-1 and TRBJ1-2, with D tentatively TRBD1 (6 bases). V was trimmed by 7 bases and J by 1 base, leaving 13 bases between them. In germline, CDR1 is SQVTM, CDR2 ANQGSEA. The CDR3 is made up of 13 amino acids. The CDR3 nucleotides are TGCAGCGCTTCCCGGGACATTAACTATGGCTACACCTTC. Protein sequence: CSASRDINYGYTF.

The chain links TRBV4-3 to TRBJ2-5, with 12 bases identical to TRBD2. Per the germline V gene, CDR1 is LGHNA and CDR2 is YSLEER. V shed 2 bases, J shed 2 bases, and the junction held 6 bases outside the gene matches. The CDR3 is 17 amino acids. This chain's CDR3 is CASSQSRTSGDQETQYF. CDR3 sequence (DNA): TGCGCCAGCAGCCAATCCCGGACTAGCGGGGATCAAGAGACCCAGTACTTC.

V usage is TRBV3-1 (or the pseudogene TRBV3-2) and J usage is TRBJ2-7; TRBD1 matches at 7 bases. V dropped 2 bases and J dropped 4; count of bases not matched to a gene: 5. Per the germline V gene, CDR1 is LGHDT and CDR2 is YNNKEL (reference sequence). This CDR3 has 14 amino acids. The CDR3 protein is CASSQPGQVYEQYF. CDR3 DNA sequence: TGTGCCAGCAGCCAACCCGGACAGGTATACGAGCAGTACTTC.